This T cell receptor beta chain was identified during a study of metastatic and nonmetastatic thyroid tumors. Among the patients, none had received any treatment before thyroid surgery. Germline CDR1 and CDR2: SGHTA and FQGTGA. Trimming pared 5 bases from V and 3 bases from J, leaving 14 bases between. There are 14 residues in the CDR3. Original processing notes: Clinicopathological groups supplied CDR3 differences that were used to build a distant-metastasis classifier for papillary thyroid cancer. Via MiXCR, TCRdb re-called the PCR reads. The V and J calls reflect TCRdb's pipeline rather than the authors' work. The data hold tens of thousands of clones, with about an eighth observed a single time.

The sequence derives from a female donor with papillary thyroid cancer or a benign thyroid nodule (not recorded which). Some clones in this sample may be carry-over from other donors' samples. Material: blood. The chain carries TRBV7-3 and TRBJ2-7; the D call may be TRBD1 or TRBD2 (5 bases each). CDR3 residues: CASSPGTSRYEQYF. Written as DNA, the CDR3 is TGTGCCAGCAGCCCCGGGACCTCACGCTACGAGCAGTACTTC. Full variable domain (rest looked up from reference TRBV7-3 and TRBJ2-7): GAGVSQTPSNKVTEKGKYVELRCDPISGHTALYWYRQSLGQGPEFLIYFQGTGAADDSGLPNDRFFAVRPEGSVSTLKIQRTERGDSAVYLCASSPGTSRYEQYFGPGTRLTVT.